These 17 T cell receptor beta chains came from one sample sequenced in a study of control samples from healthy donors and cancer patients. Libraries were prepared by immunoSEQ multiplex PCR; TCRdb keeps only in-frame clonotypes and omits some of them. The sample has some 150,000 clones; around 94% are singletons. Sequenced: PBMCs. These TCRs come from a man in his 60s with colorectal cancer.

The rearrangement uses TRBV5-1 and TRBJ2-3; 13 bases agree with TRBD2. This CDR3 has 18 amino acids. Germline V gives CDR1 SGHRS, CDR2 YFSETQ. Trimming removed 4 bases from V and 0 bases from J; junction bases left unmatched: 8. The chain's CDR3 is CASSTGLAGDFSTDTQYF. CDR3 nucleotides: TGCGCCAGCAGCACTGGACTAGCGGGGGACTTTAGCACAGATACGCAGTATTTT.

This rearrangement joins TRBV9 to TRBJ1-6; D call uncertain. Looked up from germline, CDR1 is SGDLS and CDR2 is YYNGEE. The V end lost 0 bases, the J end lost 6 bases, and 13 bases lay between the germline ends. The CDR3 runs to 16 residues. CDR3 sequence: CASSVGAGKINSPLHF. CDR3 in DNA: TGTGCCAGCAGCGTAGGGGCAGGAAAGATTAATTCACCCCTCCACTTT.

CDR3 in amino acids: CSVEDGGLEQYF. CDR3 DNA sequence: TGCAGCGTTGAAGACGGCGGGTTGGAGCAGTACTTC. The chain employs TRBV29-1 and TRBJ2-7; TRBD2 might be the D (5 bases). The CDR3 is 12 residues long. Trimming took off 0 bases at V and 7 bases at J, with 10 bases between the two ends. CDR1 is SQVTM, CDR2 ANQGSEA, per germline.

The CDR3 region is CATSDSPSGGAIDTQYF. DNA for the CDR3: TGTGCCACCAGTGATTCCCCTAGCGGGGGGGCCATAGATACGCAGTATTTT. The V call is TRBV24-1, the J call TRBJ2-3; 12 bases fit TRBD2. The CDR3 runs 17 residues. Germline V gene data show CDR1 as KGHDR and CDR2 as SFDVKD. Trimming cost V 2 bases and J 5 bases; bases outside gene matches: 7.

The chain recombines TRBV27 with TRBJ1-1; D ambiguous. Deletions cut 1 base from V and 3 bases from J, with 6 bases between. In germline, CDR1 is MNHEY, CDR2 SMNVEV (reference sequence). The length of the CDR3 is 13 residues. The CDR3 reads CASSLYGYTEAFF. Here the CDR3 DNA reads TGTGCCAGCAGTTTATACGGGTACACTGAAGCTTTCTTT.

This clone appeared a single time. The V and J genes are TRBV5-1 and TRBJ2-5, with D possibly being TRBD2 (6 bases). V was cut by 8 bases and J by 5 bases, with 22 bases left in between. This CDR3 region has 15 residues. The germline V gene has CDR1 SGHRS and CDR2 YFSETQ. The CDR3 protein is CASRRVGGPGETQYF. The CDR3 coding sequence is TGCGCCAGTCGCCGCGTCGGGGGACCGGGGGAGACCCAGTACTTC.

The CDR3 coding sequence is TGTGCCAGCAGTGAACTTTCCTCTGGGGCCAACGTCCTGACTTTC. It translates to CASSELSSGANVLTF. The chain is built from TRBV2 and TRBJ2-6; D call uncertain. This CDR3 spans 15 amino acids. Per the germline V gene, CDR1 is SNHLY and CDR2 is FYNNEI. The V end lost 2 bases, the J end lost 0 bases, and 5 bases lay between the germline ends.

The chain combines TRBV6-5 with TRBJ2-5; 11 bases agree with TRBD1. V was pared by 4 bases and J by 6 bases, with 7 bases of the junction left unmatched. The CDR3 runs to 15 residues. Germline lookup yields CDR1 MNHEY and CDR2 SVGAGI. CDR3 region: CASSSPVDRGQTQYF. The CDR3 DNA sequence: TGTGCCAGCAGTTCCCCAGTGGACAGGGGGCAGACCCAGTACTTC.

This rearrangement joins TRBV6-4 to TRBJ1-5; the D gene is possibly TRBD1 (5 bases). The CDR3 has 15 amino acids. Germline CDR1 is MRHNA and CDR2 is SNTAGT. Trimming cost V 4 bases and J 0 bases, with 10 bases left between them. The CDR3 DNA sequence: TGTGCCAGCAGTGCGGGGGGAAATAGCAATCAGCCCCAGCATTTT. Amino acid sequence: CASSAGGNSNQPQHF.

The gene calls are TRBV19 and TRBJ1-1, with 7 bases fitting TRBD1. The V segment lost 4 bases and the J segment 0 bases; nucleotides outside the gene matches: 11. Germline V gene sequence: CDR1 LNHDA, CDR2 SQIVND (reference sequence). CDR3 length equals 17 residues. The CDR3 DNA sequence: TGTGCCAGTAGTACCGTTTTTCGAGGGGGCATGAACACTGAAGCTTTCTTT. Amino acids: CASSTVFRGGMNTEAFF.

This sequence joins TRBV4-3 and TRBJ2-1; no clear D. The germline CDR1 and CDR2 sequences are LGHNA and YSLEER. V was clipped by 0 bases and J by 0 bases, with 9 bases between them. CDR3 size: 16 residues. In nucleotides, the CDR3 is TGCGCCAGCAGCCAAGATGGCGGCAGCTCCTACAATGAGCAGTTCTTC. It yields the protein CASSQDGGSSYNEQFF.

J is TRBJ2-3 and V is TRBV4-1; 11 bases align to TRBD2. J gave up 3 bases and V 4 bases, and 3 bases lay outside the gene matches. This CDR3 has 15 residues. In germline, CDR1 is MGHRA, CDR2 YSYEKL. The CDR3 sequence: CASSLLAGGTDTQYF. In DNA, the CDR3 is TGCGCCAGCAGCCTTCTAGCGGGGGGTACAGATACGCAGTATTTT.

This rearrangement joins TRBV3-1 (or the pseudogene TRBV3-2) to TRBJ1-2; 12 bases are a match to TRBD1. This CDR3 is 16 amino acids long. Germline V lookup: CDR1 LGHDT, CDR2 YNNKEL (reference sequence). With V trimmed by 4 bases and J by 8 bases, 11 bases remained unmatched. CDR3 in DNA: TGTGCCAGCAGCCCCGAACCGGGACAGGGGGCGCGGGGCTACACCTTC. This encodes CASSPEPGQGARGYTF.

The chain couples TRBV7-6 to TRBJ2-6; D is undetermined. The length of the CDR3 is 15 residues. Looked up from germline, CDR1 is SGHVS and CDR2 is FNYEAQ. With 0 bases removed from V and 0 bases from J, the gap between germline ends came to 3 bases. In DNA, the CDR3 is TGTGCCAGCAGCTTAGCAGTCTCTGGGGCCAACGTCCTGACTTTC. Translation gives CASSLAVSGANVLTF.

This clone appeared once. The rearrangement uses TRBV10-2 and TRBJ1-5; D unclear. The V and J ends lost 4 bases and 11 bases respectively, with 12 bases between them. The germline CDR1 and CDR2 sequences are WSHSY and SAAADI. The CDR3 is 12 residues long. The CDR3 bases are TGCGCCAGCAGTGTAGGTAGGATGTCCCAGCATTTT. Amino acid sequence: CASSVGRMSQHF.

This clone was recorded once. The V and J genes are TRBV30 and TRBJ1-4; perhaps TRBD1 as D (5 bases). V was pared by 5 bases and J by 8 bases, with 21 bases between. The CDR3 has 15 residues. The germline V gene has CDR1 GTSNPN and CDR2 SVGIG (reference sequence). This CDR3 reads CAWSPSGNSGEKLFF. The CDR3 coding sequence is TGTGCCTGGTCCCCTTCAGGGAATTCGGGGGAAAAACTGTTTTTT.

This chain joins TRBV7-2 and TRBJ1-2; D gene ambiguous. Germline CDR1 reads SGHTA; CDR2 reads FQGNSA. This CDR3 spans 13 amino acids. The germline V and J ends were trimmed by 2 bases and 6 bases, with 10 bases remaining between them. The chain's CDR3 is CASSLWERDGYTF. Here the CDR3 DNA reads TGTGCCAGCAGCTTATGGGAAAGGGATGGCTACACCTTC.